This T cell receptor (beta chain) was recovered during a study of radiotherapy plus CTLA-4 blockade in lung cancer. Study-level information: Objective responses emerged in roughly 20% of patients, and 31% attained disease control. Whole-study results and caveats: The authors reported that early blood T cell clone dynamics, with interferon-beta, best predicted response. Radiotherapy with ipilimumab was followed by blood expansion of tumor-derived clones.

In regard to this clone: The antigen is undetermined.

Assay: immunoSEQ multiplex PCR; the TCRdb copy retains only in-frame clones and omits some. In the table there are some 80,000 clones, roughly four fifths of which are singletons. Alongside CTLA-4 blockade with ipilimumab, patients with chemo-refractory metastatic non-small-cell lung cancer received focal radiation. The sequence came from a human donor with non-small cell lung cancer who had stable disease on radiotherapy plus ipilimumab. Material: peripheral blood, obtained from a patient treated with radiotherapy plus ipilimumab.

DNA for the CDR3: TGTGCCAGTAGTATTGATCAGGATTCACCCCTCCACTTT. This codes for CASSIDQDSPLHF. The V gene is TRBV19, the J gene TRBJ1-6; D remains unclear. Per the germline V gene, CDR1 is LNHDA and CDR2 is SQIVND (reference sequence). V lost 3 bases, J lost 8 bases, and 8 bases lay in between. The CDR3 runs 13 residues.